These 2 T cell receptor beta chains came from one sample sequenced in a study of cytomegalovirus exposure and HLA in healthy donors. Primers included in the PCR were 60 Vbeta and 13 Jbeta primers. Some clones are missing from TCRdb's copy, which holds only in-frame ones; the method was immunoSEQ multiplex PCR. The table has fewer than 250,000 clones, around 83% seen once; the top ten hold roughly 1.5%. Material: PBMCs. These receptors all come from a girl aged 5-17 years in good health and CMV-seronegative.

This clone was seen a few times. V and J are TRBV4-2 and TRBJ2-3; the D gene is possibly TRBD2 (6 bases). Germline loops: CDR1 LGHNA, CDR2 YNFKEQ. The V end was cut by 4 bases, the J end by 2 bases, with 7 bases between. The CDR3 covers 13 residues. The CDR3 sequence: CASSRGDTDTQYF. The CDR3 coding sequence is TGTGCCAGCAGCCGGGGGGACACAGATACGCAGTATTTT.

The chain uses TRBV15 and TRBJ1-4, with TRBD1 matching over 9 bases. The V segment lost 2 bases and the J segment 5 bases; nucleotides outside the gene matches: 3. The V gene's germline CDR1 is LNHNV and CDR2 YYDKDF (reference sequence). The CDR3 has 15 residues. The CDR3 DNA sequence: TGTGCCACCAGCAGACTGACAGGGGGGAATGAAAAACTGTTTTTT. Protein: CATSRLTGGNEKLFF.